This T cell receptor (beta chain) was profiled in a study of Graves' ophthalmopathy and Graves' hyperthyroidism. Findings of the study overall: The model predicted progression of ophthalmopathy with a sensitivity of about 70%, and its specificity was 72% to 85%.

V lost 4 bases and J lost 0, with 16 bases in between. Germline CDR1 LNHDA, CDR2 SQIVND (reference sequence). The CDR3 has 16 amino acids. In its sample, this clonotype was seen many times. Its antigen is unknown. Beta-chain TCR CDR3 regions were amplified from RNA transcripts. Scientists carried out first-round RT-PCR using HTBI primers and then a second-round multiplex PCR. TCRdb processed the multiplex PCR reads anew with MiXCR; each CDR3 protein has one entry. This repertoire shows hundreds of thousands of distinct CDR3 sequences, about 21% found once; its top ten account for 2.5% to 3%. The hyperthyroidism patients, aged 18 to 65, had been newly diagnosed, with under 2 months' duration.

The chain carries TRBV19 and TRBJ2-7; maybe TRBD2 (6 bases). The sample was peripheral blood. The receptor was derived from a woman aged 18 to 35 with stable Graves' hyperthyroidism. The CDR3, as DNA: TGTGCCAGTAGTAGCCTGTTGGCGGGGCCCTCCTACGAGCAGTACTTC. Protein product: CASSSLLAGPSYEQYF.